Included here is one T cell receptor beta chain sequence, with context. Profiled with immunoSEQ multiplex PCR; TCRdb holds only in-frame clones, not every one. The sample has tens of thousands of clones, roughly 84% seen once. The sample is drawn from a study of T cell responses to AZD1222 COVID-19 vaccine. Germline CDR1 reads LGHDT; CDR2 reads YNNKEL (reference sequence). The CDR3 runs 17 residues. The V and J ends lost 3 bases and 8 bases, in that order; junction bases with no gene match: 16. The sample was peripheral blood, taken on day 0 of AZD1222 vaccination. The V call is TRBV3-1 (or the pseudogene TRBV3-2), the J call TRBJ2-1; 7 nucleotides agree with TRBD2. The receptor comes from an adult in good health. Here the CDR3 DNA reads TGTGCCAGCAGCCAGGCACTGGGGGGAGGGCCCTCGGATGAGCAGTTCTTC. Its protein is CASSQALGGGPSDEQFF.